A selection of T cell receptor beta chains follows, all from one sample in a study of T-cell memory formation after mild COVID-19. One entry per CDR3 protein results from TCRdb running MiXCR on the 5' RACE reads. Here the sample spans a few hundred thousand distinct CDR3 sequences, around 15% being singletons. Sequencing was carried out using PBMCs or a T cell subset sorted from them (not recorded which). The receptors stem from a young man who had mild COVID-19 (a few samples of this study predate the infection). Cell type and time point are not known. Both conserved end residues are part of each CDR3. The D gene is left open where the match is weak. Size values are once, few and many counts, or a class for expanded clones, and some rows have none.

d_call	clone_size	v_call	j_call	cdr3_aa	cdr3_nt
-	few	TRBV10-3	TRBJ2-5	CAISETRVQETQYF	TGTGCCATCAGTGAGACCAGGGTACAGGAGACCCAGTACTTC
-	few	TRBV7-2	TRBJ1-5	CASSLDPYSNQPQHF	TGTGCCAGCAGCTTAGATCCGTATAGCAATCAGCCCCAGCATTTT
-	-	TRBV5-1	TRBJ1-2	CASSPDPGPKGGYTF	TGCGCCAGCAGCCCAGATCCGGGACCTAAAGGCGGCTACACCTTC
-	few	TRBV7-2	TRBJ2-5	CASSWDFGTQYF	TGTGCCAGCAGCTGGGACTTCGGGACCCAGTACTTC
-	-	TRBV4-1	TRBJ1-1	CASRVMRENTEAFF	TGCGCCAGCAGGGTGATGCGGGAGAACACTGAAGCTTTCTTT
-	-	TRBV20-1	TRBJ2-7	CSARDRRLLSPYEQYF	TGCAGTGCTAGAGATAGGCGGCTCCTTTCCCCCTACGAGCAGTACTTC
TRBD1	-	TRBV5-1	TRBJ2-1	CASSRGQGAVNEQFF	TGCGCCAGCAGCCGAGGACAGGGGGCGGTTAATGAGCAGTTCTTC
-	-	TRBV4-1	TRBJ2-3	CASSQTGLYVPDTQYF	TGCGCCAGCAGCCAAACTGGGTTGTATGTCCCAGATACGCAGTATTTT
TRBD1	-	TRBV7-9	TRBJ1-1	CASSPFFDRGTEAFF	TGTGCCAGCAGCCCCTTTTTTGACAGGGGGACTGAAGCTTTCTTT
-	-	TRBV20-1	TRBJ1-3	CSARDRKGISGNTIYF	TGCAGTGCTAGAGATCGGAAGGGCATCTCTGGAAACACCATATATTTT
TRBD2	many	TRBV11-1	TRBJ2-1	CASSWGGNEQFF	TGTGCCAGCAGCTGGGGGGGCAATGAGCAGTTCTTC
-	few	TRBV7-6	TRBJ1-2	CASSPDRVGGYTF	TGTGCCAGCAGTCCTGACCGGGTTGGTGGCTACACCTTC
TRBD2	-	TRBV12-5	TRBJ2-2	CASGQLKTPGLAGGNTGELFF	TGTGCTAGTGGCCAATTAAAGACTCCGGGACTAGCGGGGGGTAACACCGGGGAGCTGTTTTTT
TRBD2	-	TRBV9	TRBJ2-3	CASNTAGGLTDTQYF	TGTGCCAGCAATACCGCGGGGGGGCTCACAGATACGCAGTATTTT
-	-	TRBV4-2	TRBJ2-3	CASSQSRGPITDTQYF	TGTGCCAGCAGCCAATCCCGGGGTCCTATCACAGATACGCAGTATTTT
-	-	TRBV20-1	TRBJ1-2	CSASRLPYGYTF	TGCAGTGCTAGTCGACTACCGTATGGCTACACCTTC
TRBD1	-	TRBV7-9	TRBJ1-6	CASSPGQVNSPLHF	TGTGCCAGCAGCCCGGGACAGGTCAATTCACCCCTCCACTTT
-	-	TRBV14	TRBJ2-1	CASSQVAGVYNEQFF	TGTGCCAGCAGCCAAGTGGCAGGGGTCTACAATGAGCAGTTCTTC
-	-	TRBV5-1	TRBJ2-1	CASSLVGLNEQFF	TGCGCCAGCAGCTTGGTGGGGTTGAATGAGCAGTTCTTC
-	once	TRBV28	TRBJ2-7	CASSFGRGYEQYF	TGTGCCAGCAGTTTTGGGCGGGGTTACGAGCAGTACTTC
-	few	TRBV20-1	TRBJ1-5	CSASARGSNSNQPQHF	TGCAGTGCTAGTGCCCGGGGGTCAAATAGCAATCAGCCCCAGCATTTT
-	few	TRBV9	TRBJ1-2	CASSVDSGGLGYTF	TGTGCCAGCAGCGTAGACTCCGGGGGCTTAGGCTACACCTTC
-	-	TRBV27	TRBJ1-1	CASSPRDRDTEAFF	TGTGCCAGCAGTCCTCGGGACCGGGACACTGAAGCTTTCTTT
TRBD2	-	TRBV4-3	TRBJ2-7	CASSQEPGLAIAEQYF	TGCGCCAGCAGCCAAGAACCGGGACTAGCTATTGCCGAGCAGTACTTC
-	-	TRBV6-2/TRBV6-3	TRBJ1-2	CASTSHGYTF	TGTGCCAGCACGAGCCATGGCTACACCTTC
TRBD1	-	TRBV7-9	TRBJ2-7	CASSLPGGARYEQYF	TGTGCCAGCAGCTTACCAGGGGGTGCTCGTTACGAGCAGTACTTC
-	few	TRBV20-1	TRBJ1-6	CSARISGAMPLHF	TGCAGTGCTAGAATCAGTGGTGCGATGCCCCTCCACTTT
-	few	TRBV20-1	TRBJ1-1	CSATQPGRNTEAFF	TGCAGTGCTACACAGCCGGGGCGGAACACTGAAGCTTTCTTT
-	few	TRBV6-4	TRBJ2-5	CASNPLTEASQETQYF	TGTGCCAGCAACCCACTGACAGAGGCCTCCCAAGAGACCCAGTACTTC
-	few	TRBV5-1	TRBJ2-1	CASSGGADEQFF	TGCGCCAGCAGCGGTGGGGCTGATGAGCAGTTCTTC
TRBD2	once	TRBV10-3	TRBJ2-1	CAITQIAGGLNEQFF	TGTGCCATCACCCAAATAGCGGGGGGGCTCAATGAGCAGTTCTTC
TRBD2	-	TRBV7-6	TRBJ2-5	CASSLEVAGVTQETQYF	TGTGCCAGCAGCTTAGAGGTAGCGGGGGTCACCCAAGAGACCCAGTACTTC
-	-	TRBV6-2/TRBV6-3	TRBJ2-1	CASSFAGVHEQFF	TGTGCCAGCAGTTTTGCAGGGGTCCATGAGCAGTTCTTC
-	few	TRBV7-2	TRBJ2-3	CASSLGTLRPHTQYF	TGTGCCAGCAGCTTAGGAACTCTGAGGCCCCATACGCAGTATTTT
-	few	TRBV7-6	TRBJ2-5	CASSWAGETQYF	TGTGCCAGCAGCTGGGCGGGCGAGACCCAGTACTTC
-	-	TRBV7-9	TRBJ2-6	CASSLVVRVTGANVLTF	TGTGCCAGCAGCTTAGTAGTCAGGGTCACTGGGGCCAACGTCCTGACTTTC
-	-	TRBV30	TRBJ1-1	CAWRQGISGAFF	TGTGCCTGGAGGCAGGGTATAAGTGGAGCTTTCTTT
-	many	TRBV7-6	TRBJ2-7	CASSLGGRVNEQYF	TGTGCCAGCAGCTTAGGCGGCAGGGTGAACGAGCAGTACTTC
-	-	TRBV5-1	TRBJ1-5	CASSLGDLGQQPQHF	TGCGCCAGCAGCTTGGGGGACCTCGGCCAGCAGCCCCAGCATTTT
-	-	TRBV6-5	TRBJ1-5	CASSYSQGPYQPQHF	TGTGCCAGCAGTTACTCGCAGGGGCCATATCAGCCCCAGCATTTT
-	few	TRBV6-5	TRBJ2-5	CASHPHEKETQYF	TGTGCCAGCCATCCACACGAAAAAGAGACCCAGTACTTC
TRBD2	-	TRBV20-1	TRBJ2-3	CSGGSGASTDTQYF	TGCAGTGGCGGGAGCGGGGCCAGCACAGATACGCAGTATTTT
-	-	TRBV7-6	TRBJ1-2	CASSLGLGFYGYTF	TGTGCCAGCAGCTTAGGGTTAGGATTCTATGGCTACACCTTC
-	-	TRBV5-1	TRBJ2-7	CASSPHSGGPYEQYF	TGCGCCAGCAGCCCTCATTCTGGCGGCCCCTACGAGCAGTACTTC
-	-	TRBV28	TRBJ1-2	CASSLWGSNYGYTF	TGTGCCAGCAGTTTATGGGGCAGTAACTATGGCTACACCTTC
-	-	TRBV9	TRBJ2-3	CASSAGAGRTDTQYF	TGTGCCAGCAGCGCGGGGGCGGGGCGCACAGATACGCAGTATTTT
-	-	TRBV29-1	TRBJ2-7	CSASKSAYEQYF	TGCAGCGCTTCCAAGAGTGCTTACGAGCAGTACTTC
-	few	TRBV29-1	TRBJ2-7	CRPGAYEQYF	TGCAGACCCGGGGCCTACGAGCAGTACTTC